The 14 T cell receptor beta chains in this list originate from one sample, sequenced in a study of cytomegalovirus exposure and HLA in healthy donors (dated by TCRdb to 2015 to 2018). Library preparation used the immunoSEQ multiplex PCR assay. Imported from immuneACCESS, the table was reduced by TCRdb to in-frame sequences with V and J called. These copies leave out some clones; in studies compared against another copy, an unresolved V gene accounts for under half, and the cause of the remainder is not known. This sample gives about 130,000 clones in total; about 96% of them show up just once. The ten most abundant clones make up 1.7% of the sample. What was sequenced was PBMCs. These receptors came from a man younger than 35 in good health and CMV-seronegative.

The CDR3 region has the DNA TGCGCCAGCGGGCCAAATCAGGGACAGGGTAGAGGAGCTTTCTTT. This sequence encodes CASGPNQGQGRGAFF. V is TRBV5-1 and J is TRBJ1-1; 9 bases line up with TRBD1. Germline-derived CDR1 and CDR2 are SGHRS and YFSETQ. CDR3 size: 15 residues. Losses at the gene ends were 7 bases for V and 10 bases for J; bases not matched to a gene: 17.

The chain has TRBV14 and TRBJ2-1; TRBD2 is a possible D gene (6 bases). This CDR3 has 17 residues. V lost 4 bases and J 0 bases, leaving 16 bases between the germline ends. CDR1 and CDR2 from the germline V gene are SGHDN and FVKESK. In nucleotides, the CDR3 is TGTGCCAGCAGCCGCGGGAAAGCGGACTCCTCCTACAATGAGCAGTTCTTC. Protein: CASSRGKADSSYNEQFF.

This chain joins TRBV4-1 and TRBJ1-2; 9 nucleotides line up with TRBD1. CDR3 size: 17 residues. The germline V gene encodes CDR1 MGHRA and CDR2 YSYEKL. V gave up 3 bases and J gave up 3 bases; unmatched junction bases: 11. DNA for the CDR3: TGCGCCAGCAGCCAGGGTACCGGGACAGGGAGGTACTATGGCTACACCTTC. Protein: CASSQGTGTGRYYGYTF.

Only a few counts were recorded for this clone. The chain employs TRBV11-3 and TRBJ2-7; 14 bases line up with TRBD2. The germline CDR1 and CDR2 sequences are SGHNT and YENEEA. The CDR3 covers 19 residues. Unmatched junction bases numbered 14, after V lost 4 bases and J lost 3 bases. CDR3 in DNA: TGTGCCAGCAGCTCTCCGGGACTAGCGGGAGTTTCAGGCCTCTACGAGCAGTACTTC. Translating it yields CASSSPGLAGVSGLYEQYF.

V and J are TRBV7-2 and TRBJ1-2; a possible D gene is TRBD1 (6 bases). The length of the CDR3 is 15 residues. CDR1 and CDR2 (germline): SGHTA, FQGNSA. V was trimmed by 4 bases and J by 5 bases, leaving 17 bases between them. DNA for the CDR3: TGTGCCAGCAGCTCCTGGGGGGGGGCACCTTATGGCTACACCTTC. It yields the protein CASSSWGGAPYGYTF.

The gene calls are TRBV5-4 and TRBJ1-2, with TRBD1 matching over 8 bases. The V gene end was trimmed by 5 bases and the J gene end by 7 bases; junction bases not matched to a gene: 10. In germline, CDR1 is SGHNT, CDR2 YYREEE (reference sequence). The CDR3 contains 14 residues. The CDR3 coding sequence is TGTGCCAGCAGTCTAAGACAGGGGCGAGCTGGCTACACCTTC. Amino acids: CASSLRQGRAGYTF.

This chain links TRBV11-2 with TRBJ2-7; no definite D call. The length of the CDR3 is 14 residues. Trimming removed 0 bases from V and 6 bases from J, with 12 bases in between. Germline V CDR1 and CDR2: SGHAT, FQNNGV. This CDR3 is CASSLDWSSGEQYF. The CDR3 coding sequence is TGTGCCAGCAGCTTAGACTGGTCCTCGGGCGAGCAGTACTTC.

J is TRBJ2-1 and V is TRBV6-5; 8 bases fit TRBD2. Germline values: CDR1 MNHEY, CDR2 SVGAGI. This CDR3 has 14 amino acids. Germline trimming cut 10 bases from V and 1 base from J; bases unmatched to any gene: 6. CDR3 loop: CATLRGGSYNEQFF. The CDR3 DNA sequence: TGTGCCACCCTACGGGGGGGGTCCTACAATGAGCAGTTCTTC.

This clone has a handful of counts. This rearrangement joins TRBV30 to TRBJ1-2; no definite D call. Germline V lookup: CDR1 GTSNPN, CDR2 SVGIG (reference sequence). Trimming shortened V by 4 bases and J by 3 bases, and 3 bases separated the two germline ends. This CDR3 contains 10 residues. The CDR3 bases are TGTGCCTGGAACTACTATGGCTACACCTTC. Protein product: CAWNYYGYTF.

This chain links TRBV4-3 with TRBJ1-1; 7 bases agree with TRBD1. CDR3 length: 13 residues. Germline trimming cut 4 bases from V and 5 bases from J; bases unmatched to any gene: 4. Germline CDR1 LGHNA, CDR2 YSLEER. The CDR3, as DNA: TGCGCCAGCAGCCGAGGGGGCTTAACTGAAGCTTTCTTT. Translated: CASSRGGLTEAFF.

This clone was found once. J is TRBJ2-7 and V is TRBV5-6; tentatively, D is TRBD1 (6 bases). V was trimmed by 0 bases and J by 3 bases, leaving 10 bases between them. This CDR3 contains 14 residues. Germline CDR1 reads SGHDT; CDR2 reads YYEEEE. This chain's CDR3 is CASSLGSGDYEQYF. DNA for the CDR3: TGTGCCAGCAGCTTGGGGTCAGGGGACTACGAGCAGTACTTC.

The J gene is TRBJ2-3, the V gene TRBV7-7, with D possibly being TRBD2 (6 bases). V shed 5 bases and J shed 0 bases, with 18 bases lying between them. CDR1 SSHAT and CDR2 FNYEAQ come from the germline V gene (reference sequence). This CDR3 spans 17 amino acids. CDR3 DNA sequence: TGTGCCAGCAGCCCCAGGGCAGGGAGGACTAGCACAGATACGCAGTATTTT. This gives the protein CASSPRAGRTSTDTQYF.

V gene TRBV6-6 combines with J gene TRBJ2-7, with a tentative D call TRBD1 (6 bases). The ends were cut back, 5 bases at V and 0 bases at J, with 8 bases in the middle. The CDR3 is made up of 13 amino acids. CDR1 and CDR2 from the germline V gene are MNHNY and SVGAGI (reference sequence). The CDR3 loop is CASSHRDSYEQYF. The DNA for the CDR3 is TGTGCCAGCAGTCACAGGGACTCCTACGAGCAGTACTTC.

The V and J genes are TRBV2 and TRBJ1-5, with 7 bases fitting TRBD1. CDR3 length: 15 residues. Germline V gene data show CDR1 as SNHLY and CDR2 as FYNNEI. Germline trimming cut 5 bases from V and 0 bases from J; bases unmatched to any gene: 4. CDR3 coding DNA: TGTGCCAGCAGTACACAGGGGAATAGCAATCAGCCCCAGCATTTT. The encoded protein is CASSTQGNSNQPQHF. Using reference TRBV2 and TRBJ1-5 for the parts outside the CDR3, the full variable domain is EPEVTQTPSHQVTQMGQEVILRCVPISNHLYFYWYRQILGQKVEFLVSFYNNEISEKSEIFDDQFSVERPDGSNFTLKIRSTKLEDSAMYFCASSTQGNSNQPQHFGDGTRLSIL.